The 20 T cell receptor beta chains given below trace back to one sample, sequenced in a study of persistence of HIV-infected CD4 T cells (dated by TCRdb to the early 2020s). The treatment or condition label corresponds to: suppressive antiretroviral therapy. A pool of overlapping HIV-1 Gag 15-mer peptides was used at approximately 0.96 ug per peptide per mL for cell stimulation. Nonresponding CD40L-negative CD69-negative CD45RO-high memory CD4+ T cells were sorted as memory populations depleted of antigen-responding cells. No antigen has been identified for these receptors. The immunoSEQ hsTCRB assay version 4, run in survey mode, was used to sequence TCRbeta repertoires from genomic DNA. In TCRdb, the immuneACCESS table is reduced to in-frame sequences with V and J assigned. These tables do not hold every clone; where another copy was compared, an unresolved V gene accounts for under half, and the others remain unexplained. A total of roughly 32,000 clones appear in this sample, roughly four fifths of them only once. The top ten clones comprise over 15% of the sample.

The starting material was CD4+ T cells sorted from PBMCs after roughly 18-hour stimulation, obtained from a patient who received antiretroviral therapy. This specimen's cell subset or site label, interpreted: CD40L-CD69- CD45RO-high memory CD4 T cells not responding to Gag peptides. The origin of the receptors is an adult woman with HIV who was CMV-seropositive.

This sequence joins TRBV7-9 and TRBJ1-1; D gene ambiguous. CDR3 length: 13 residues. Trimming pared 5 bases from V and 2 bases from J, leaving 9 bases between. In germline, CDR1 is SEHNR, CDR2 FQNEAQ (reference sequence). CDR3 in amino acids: CASSPTINTEAFF. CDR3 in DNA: TGTGCCAGCAGCCCTACAATAAACACTGAAGCTTTCTTT.

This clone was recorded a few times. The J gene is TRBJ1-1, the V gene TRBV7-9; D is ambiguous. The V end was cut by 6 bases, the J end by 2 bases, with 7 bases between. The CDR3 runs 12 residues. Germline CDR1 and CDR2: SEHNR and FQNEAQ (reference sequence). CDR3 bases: TGTGCCAGCAGAGATCGTAACACTGAAGCTTTCTTT. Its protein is CASRDRNTEAFF.

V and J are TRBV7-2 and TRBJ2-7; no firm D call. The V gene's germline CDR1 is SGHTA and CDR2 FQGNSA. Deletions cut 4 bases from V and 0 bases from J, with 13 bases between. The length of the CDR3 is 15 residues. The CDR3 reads CASSSLPGLSYEQYF. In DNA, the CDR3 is TGTGCCAGCAGCTCCCTTCCGGGTCTCTCCTACGAGCAGTACTTC.

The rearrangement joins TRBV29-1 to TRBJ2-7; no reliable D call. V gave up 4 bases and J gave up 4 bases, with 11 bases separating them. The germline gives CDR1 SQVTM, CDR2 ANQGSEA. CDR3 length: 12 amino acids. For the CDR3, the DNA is TGCAGCGTTGGAGCTGGCACTTACGAGCAGTACTTC. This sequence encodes CSVGAGTYEQYF.

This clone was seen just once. The CDR3 nucleotides are TGTGCCAGCAGCCGCGGAGGCACAGATACGCAGTATTTT. Its protein product is CASSRGGTDTQYF. This chain uses TRBV7-8 with TRBJ2-3; no clear D. Looked up from germline, CDR1 is SGHVS and CDR2 is FQNEAQ. CDR3 length equals 13 residues. Trimming pared 5 bases from V and 1 base from J, leaving 7 bases between.

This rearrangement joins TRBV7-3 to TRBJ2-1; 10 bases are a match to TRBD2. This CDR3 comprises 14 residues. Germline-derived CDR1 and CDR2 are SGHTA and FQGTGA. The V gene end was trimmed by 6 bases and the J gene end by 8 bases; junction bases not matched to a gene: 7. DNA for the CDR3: TGTGCCAGCAGGTCCAGCGGGGGGGCCTATGAGCAGTTCTTC. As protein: CASRSSGGAYEQFF.

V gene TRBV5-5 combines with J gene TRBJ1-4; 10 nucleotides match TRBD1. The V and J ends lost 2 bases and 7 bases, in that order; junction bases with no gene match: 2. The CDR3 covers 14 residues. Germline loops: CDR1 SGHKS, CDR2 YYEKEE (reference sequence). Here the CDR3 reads CASSFGTGVEKLFF. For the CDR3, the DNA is TGTGCCAGCAGCTTCGGGACAGGGGTTGAAAAACTGTTTTTT.

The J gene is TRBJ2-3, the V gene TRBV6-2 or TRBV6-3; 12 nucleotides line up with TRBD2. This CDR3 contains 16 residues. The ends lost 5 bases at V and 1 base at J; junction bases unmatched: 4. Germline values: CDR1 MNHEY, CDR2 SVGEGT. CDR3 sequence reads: CASSPRTSGGTDTQYF. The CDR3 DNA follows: TGTGCCAGCAGTCCGAGGACTAGCGGGGGCACAGATACGCAGTATTTT.

CDR3 coding DNA: TGTGCCAGCAGCCAGGGGCATGAGCAGTTCTTC. The encoded protein is CASSQGHEQFF. The rearrangement uses TRBV7-8 and TRBJ2-1; D might be TRBD1 (6 bases). The V and J ends lost 5 bases and 8 bases respectively, with 7 bases between them. The CDR3 contains 11 residues. Germline V lookup: CDR1 SGHVS, CDR2 FQNEAQ.

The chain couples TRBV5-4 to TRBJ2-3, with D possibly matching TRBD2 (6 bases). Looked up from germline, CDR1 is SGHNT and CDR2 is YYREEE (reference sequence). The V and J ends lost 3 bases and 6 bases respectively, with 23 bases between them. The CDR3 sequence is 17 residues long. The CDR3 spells CASSSRQGGSLWDTQYF. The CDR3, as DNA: TGTGCCAGCAGCTCCCGTCAAGGAGGGTCCCTGTGGGATACGCAGTATTTT.

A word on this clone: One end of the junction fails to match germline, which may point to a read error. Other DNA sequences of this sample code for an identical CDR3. CDR3 sequence (DNA): TGCGCCAGTAGCCAAGGTGAAGGGGGCTCGTGGCAGCCCCAGCATTTT. It is translated as CASSQGEGGSWQPQHF. The chain links TRBV4-1 to TRBJ1-5; the match to TRBD1 covers 7 bases. Germline CDR1 and CDR2: MGHRA and YSYEKL. This CDR3 comprises 16 residues.

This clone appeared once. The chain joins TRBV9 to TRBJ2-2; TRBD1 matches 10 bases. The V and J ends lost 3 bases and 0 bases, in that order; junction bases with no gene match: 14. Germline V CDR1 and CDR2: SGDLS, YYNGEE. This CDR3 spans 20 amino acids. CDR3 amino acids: CASSESGTGAAYANTGELFF. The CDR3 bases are TGTGCCAGCAGCGAATCCGGGACAGGGGCCGCCTACGCGAACACCGGGGAGCTGTTTTTT.

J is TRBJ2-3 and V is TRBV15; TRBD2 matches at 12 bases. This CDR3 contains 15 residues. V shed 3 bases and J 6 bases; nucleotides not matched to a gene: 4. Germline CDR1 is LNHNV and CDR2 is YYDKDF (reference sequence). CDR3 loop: CATSRTTSGSDTQYF. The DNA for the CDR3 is TGTGCCACCAGCAGGACGACTAGCGGGAGTGATACGCAGTATTTT.

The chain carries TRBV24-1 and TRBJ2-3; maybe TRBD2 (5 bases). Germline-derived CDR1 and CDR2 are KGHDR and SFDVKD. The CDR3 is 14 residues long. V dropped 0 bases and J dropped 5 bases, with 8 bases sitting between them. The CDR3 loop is CATSDLWAGDTQYF. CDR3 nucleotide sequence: TGTGCCACCAGTGATTTGTGGGCGGGAGATACGCAGTATTTT.

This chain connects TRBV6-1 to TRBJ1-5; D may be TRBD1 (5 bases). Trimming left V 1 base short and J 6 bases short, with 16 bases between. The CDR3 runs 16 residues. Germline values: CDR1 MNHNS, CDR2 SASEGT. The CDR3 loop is CASSEGGGGSSQPQHF. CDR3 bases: TGTGCCAGCAGTGAAGGGGGGGGAGGGTCCAGTCAGCCCCAGCATTTT.

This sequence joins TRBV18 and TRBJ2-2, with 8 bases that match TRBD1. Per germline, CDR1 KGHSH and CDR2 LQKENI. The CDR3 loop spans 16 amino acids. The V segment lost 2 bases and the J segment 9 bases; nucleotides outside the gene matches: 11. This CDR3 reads CASSPNLGQGSRELFF. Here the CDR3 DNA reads TGTGCCAGCTCACCAAACCTTGGACAGGGTAGCCGGGAGCTGTTTTTT.

DNA for the CDR3: TGTGCCAGCAGGGACAGGAGCCCGACCTACGAGCAGTACTTC. Protein sequence: CASRDRSPTYEQYF. This chain links TRBV6-5 with TRBJ2-7; 7 bases agree with TRBD1. The V segment lost 6 bases and the J segment 2 bases; nucleotides outside the gene matches: 7. The CDR3 runs 14 residues. CDR1 is MNHEY and CDR2 is SVGAGI in the germline V gene.

CDR3 in amino acids: CASSLVSAGQGARDEQYF. DNA of the CDR3: TGTGCCAGCAGCTTGGTCTCTGCAGGGCAGGGGGCGCGGGACGAGCAGTACTTC. The chain has TRBV5-6 and TRBJ2-7; 8 bases map to TRBD1. The germline CDR1 and CDR2 sequences are SGHDT and YYEEEE. CDR3 length: 18 residues. J gave up 5 bases and V 0 bases, and 16 bases lay outside the gene matches.

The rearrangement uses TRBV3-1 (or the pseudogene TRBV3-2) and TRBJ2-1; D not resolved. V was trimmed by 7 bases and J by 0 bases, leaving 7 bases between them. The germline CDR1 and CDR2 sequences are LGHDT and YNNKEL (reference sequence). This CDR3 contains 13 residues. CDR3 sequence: CASTQSSYNEQFF. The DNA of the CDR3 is TGTGCCAGCACCCAGAGCTCCTACAATGAGCAGTTCTTC.

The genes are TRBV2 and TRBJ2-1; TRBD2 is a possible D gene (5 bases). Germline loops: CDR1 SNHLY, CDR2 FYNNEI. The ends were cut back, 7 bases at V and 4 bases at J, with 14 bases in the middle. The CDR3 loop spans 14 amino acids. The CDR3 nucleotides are TGTGCCAGCACCCCCCGGAGCGGATACAATGAGCAGTTCTTC. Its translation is CASTPRSGYNEQFF.